The 32 T cell receptor beta chains below come from one sample, sequenced in a study of blood T cell repertoires in COVID-19. The assay was immunoSEQ multiplex PCR, and TCRdb's table has in-frame clones only and misses some. The sample has some 240,000 clones, roughly 84% seen once. The sample consisted of peripheral blood. Every receptor here comes from a woman aged 35 to 49 who had recovered from COVID-19.

The genes are TRBV20-1 and TRBJ2-5; no definite D call. The CDR3 spans 11 residues. Germline V gene data show CDR1 as DFQATT and CDR2 as SNEGSKA (reference sequence). The ends were cut back, 3 bases at V and 1 base at J, with 3 bases in the middle. The CDR3 is CSASFQETQYF. CDR3 coding DNA: TGCAGTGCTAGCTTCCAAGAGACCCAGTACTTC.

J is TRBJ1-5 and V is TRBV6-1, with a tentative D call TRBD1 (5 bases). The germline V gene has CDR1 MNHNS and CDR2 SASEGT. CDR3 length: 15 amino acids. V was shortened by 2 bases and J by 2 bases, with 10 bases between the two germline ends. The CDR3 loop reads CASSEQGSRNQPQHF. CDR3 nucleotide sequence: TGTGCCAGCAGTGAACAGGGCAGCCGCAATCAGCCCCAGCATTTT.

This chain links TRBV29-1 with TRBJ2-5; 7 positions match TRBD2. Trimming removed 5 bases from V and 4 bases from J; junction bases left unmatched: 4. Germline CDR1 reads SQVTM; CDR2 reads ANQGSEA. The CDR3 has 12 amino acids. CDR3 amino acids: CSVNRGGETQYF. CDR3 in DNA: TGCAGCGTTAACCGCGGGGGAGAGACCCAGTACTTC.

V usage is TRBV5-4 and J usage is TRBJ2-3; 9 bases agree with TRBD1. The CDR3 is 15 residues long. Losses at the gene ends were 0 bases for V and 3 bases for J; bases not matched to a gene: 2. Germline V gene sequence: CDR1 SGHNT, CDR2 YYREEE (reference sequence). The CDR3 nucleotides are TGTGCCAGCAGCTTGGACGGGACAGGGACAGATACGCAGTATTTT. The encoded protein is CASSLDGTGTDTQYF. Variable domain in full (rest from reference TRBV5-4 and TRBJ2-3): ETGVTQSPTHLIKTRGQQVTLRCSSQSGHNTVSWYQQALGQGPQFIFQYYREEENGRGNFPPRFSGLQFPNYSSELNVNALELDDSALYLCASSLDGTGTDTQYFGPGTRLTVL.

This rearrangement joins TRBV2 to TRBJ2-1, with 9 bases that match TRBD1. The CDR3 is 14 amino acids. From germline, CDR1 is SNHLY and CDR2 FYNNEI. The V gene end was trimmed by 4 bases and the J gene end by 8 bases; junction bases not matched to a gene: 6. CDR3: CASSGDRAGYEQFF. In nucleotides, the CDR3 is TGTGCCAGCAGTGGGGACAGGGCCGGGTATGAGCAGTTCTTC.

This chain joins TRBV2 and TRBJ2-5; 8 bases match TRBD2. V was pared by 3 bases and J by 5 bases, with 14 bases of the junction left unmatched. This CDR3 spans 17 amino acids. Germline lookup yields CDR1 SNHLY and CDR2 FYNNEI. The CDR3 loop reads CASSDPPGGQGRETQYF. CDR3 nucleotides: TGTGCCAGCAGTGATCCACCGGGGGGGCAGGGCCGGGAGACCCAGTACTTC.

V gene TRBV9 combines with J gene TRBJ1-2; D possibly corresponds to TRBD1 (5 bases). This CDR3 has 13 amino acids. Germline V lookup: CDR1 SGDLS, CDR2 YYNGEE. V shed 4 bases and J shed 8 bases, with 15 bases lying between them. This CDR3 is CASSLDSYGGYTF. The DNA of the CDR3 is TGTGCCAGCAGCCTAGACAGTTATGGAGGCTACACCTTC.

The chain has TRBV11-2 and TRBJ1-2; 9 nucleotides line up with TRBD1. V lost 4 bases and J lost 8; bases outside the gene matches: 5. This CDR3 has 13 residues. The germline CDR1 and CDR2 sequences are SGHAT and FQNNGV. The CDR3 is CASSSQGAWGYTF. In DNA, the CDR3 is TGTGCCAGCAGCTCACAGGGGGCCTGGGGCTACACCTTC.

J is TRBJ2-1 and V is TRBV4-1; unclear D gene. Trimming took off 4 bases at V and 11 bases at J, with 18 bases between the two ends. Germline V CDR1 and CDR2: MGHRA, YSYEKL. This CDR3 contains 14 residues. DNA for the CDR3: TGCGCCAGCAGCCTCGACCCCACTACATCCAAGCAGTTCTTC. Protein: CASSLDPTTSKQFF.

This clone was observed a single time. This chain uses TRBV11-2 with TRBJ2-3; D may be TRBD2 (5 bases). CDR1 and CDR2 (germline): SGHAT, FQNNGV. CDR3 length equals 12 residues. Trimming cost V 6 bases and J 11 bases, with 15 bases left between them. The CDR3 loop is CASRDFGEGQYF. CDR3 coding DNA: TGTGCCAGCAGAGATTTCGGAGAGGGGCAGTATTTT.

This chain joins TRBV6-5 and TRBJ2-2; TRBD2 aligns across 10 bases. The ends lost 1 base at V and 6 bases at J; junction bases unmatched: 5. Germline CDR1 reads MNHEY; CDR2 reads SVGAGI. This CDR3 is built from 16 residues. The CDR3 loop is CASSYYSGGASGELFF. Written as DNA, the CDR3 is TGTGCCAGCAGTTACTACAGCGGGGGGGCTTCCGGGGAGCTGTTTTTT.

This clone has only one observation. The rearrangement joins TRBV7-9 to TRBJ1-2; no clear D. V dropped 5 bases and J dropped 12 bases, with 16 bases sitting between them. CDR3 length equals 12 residues. The germline CDR1 and CDR2 sequences are SEHNR and FQNEAQ (reference sequence). For the CDR3, the DNA is TGTGCCAGCAGCCCCCCTTTTGAGGTCCACACCTTC. Translating gives CASSPPFEVHTF. The whole variable domain, filled in from reference TRBV7-9 and TRBJ1-2, reads DTGVSQNPRHKITKRGQNVTFRCDPISEHNRLYWYRQTLGQGPEFLTYFQNEAQLEKSRLLSDRFSAERPKGSFSTLEIQRTEQGDSAMYLCASSPPFEVHTFGSGTRLTVV.

The chain combines TRBV29-1 with TRBJ2-3; TRBD2 matches 9 bases. The CDR3 is made up of 13 amino acids. V gave up 7 bases and J gave up 7 bases; unmatched junction bases: 9. Germline CDR1 and CDR2: SQVTM and ANQGSEA. Here the CDR3 DNA reads TGCAGCGCCCTTCCTAGCGGGACTCATACGCAGTATTTT. It yields the protein CSALPSGTHTQYF.

CDR3 region: CASSLDGTEKQFF. The CDR3 DNA sequence: TGCGCCAGCAGCTTAGATGGGACAGAGAAACAGTTCTTC. J is TRBJ2-1 and V is TRBV5-1; TRBD1 matches 7 bases. After removal of 2 bases from V and 13 bases from J, the junction contained 9 bases not matched to a gene. The germline V gene encodes CDR1 SGHRS and CDR2 YFSETQ. This CDR3 is 13 amino acids long.

This sequence joins TRBV2 and TRBJ1-1; no clear D. CDR1 is SNHLY and CDR2 is FYNNEI in the germline V gene. CDR3 size: 11 residues. The DNA for the CDR3 is TGTGCGAGTTACGGAGGCTCTGAAGCTTTCTTT. Encoded protein: CASYGGSEAFF.

The V and J genes are TRBV7-2 and TRBJ1-3; D not certain. V was shortened by 5 bases and J by 3 bases, with 11 bases between the two germline ends. Germline V gene sequence: CDR1 SGHTA, CDR2 FQGNSA. The CDR3 is 14 amino acids. CDR3 in amino acids: CASSLRRGGNTIYF. CDR3 coding DNA: TGTGCCAGCAGCCTCCGGCGGGGTGGAAACACCATATATTTT.

J is TRBJ1-3 and V is TRBV7-9; no reliable D call. The germline V gene encodes CDR1 SEHNR and CDR2 FQNEAQ (reference sequence). Trimming removed 5 bases at V and 3 bases at J, with 5 bases between. The CDR3 spans 12 residues. In nucleotides, the CDR3 is TGTGCCAGCAGCGTCAGTGGAAACACCATATATTTT. It is translated as CASSVSGNTIYF.

The V and J genes are TRBV9 and TRBJ2-7, with TRBD1 as a possible D gene (7 bases). Trimming took 1 base from V and 0 from J, leaving 11 bases between them. This CDR3 contains 15 residues. Germline-derived CDR1 and CDR2 are SGDLS and YYNGEE. CDR3 region: CASSVYQGGSYEQYF. The DNA for the CDR3 is TGTGCCAGCAGCGTATATCAGGGGGGCTCCTACGAGCAGTACTTC.

The V and J genes are TRBV7-9 and TRBJ2-3, with a tentative D call TRBD1 (5 bases). There are 15 residues in the CDR3. Trimming removed 3 bases from V and 8 bases from J, with 18 bases in between. The V gene's germline CDR1 is SEHNR and CDR2 FQNEAQ (reference sequence). The CDR3, as DNA: TGTGCCAGCAGCTTGTTAGCAGGGTTGGTGGGTACGCAGTATTTT. Encoded protein: CASSLLAGLVGTQYF.

This chain connects TRBV9 to TRBJ2-1, with no clear D. Trimming took off 3 bases at V and 0 bases at J, with 13 bases between the two ends. This CDR3 has 16 residues. The germline V gene encodes CDR1 SGDLS and CDR2 YYNGEE. DNA of the CDR3: TGTGCCAGCAGCGCCCGAGTAGAAAGCTCCTACAATGAGCAGTTCTTC. Amino acid sequence: CASSARVESSYNEQFF.

The rearrangement joins TRBV10-3 to TRBJ2-1; D perhaps matches TRBD2 (5 bases). The germline gives CDR1 ENHRY, CDR2 SYGVKD. The CDR3 spans 14 residues. The germline V and J ends were trimmed by 8 bases and 0 bases, with 11 bases remaining between them. CDR3 amino acids: CAILEDSSYNEQFF. In nucleotides, the CDR3 is TGTGCCATCCTGGAGGACTCCTCCTACAATGAGCAGTTCTTC.

The chain has TRBV4-2 and TRBJ2-6, with a weak D call TRBD1 (6 bases). Between the trimmed V and J ends, which lost 1 base and 4 bases, there was a span of 8 bases. Germline V CDR1 and CDR2: LGHNA, YNFKEQ. The CDR3 totals 15 residues. DNA of the CDR3: TGTGCCAGCAGCCAAGCAAGGGGGGGGGCCAACGTCCTGACTTTC. Its translation is CASSQARGGANVLTF.

The rearrangement joins TRBV20-1 to TRBJ1-2; D may be TRBD1 (5 bases). This CDR3 has 11 amino acids. Looked up from germline, CDR1 is DFQATT and CDR2 is SNEGSKA (reference sequence). The V end was cut by 6 bases, the J end by 3 bases, with 8 bases between. The CDR3 sequence: CSAREDYGYTF. CDR3 DNA: TGCAGTGCCAGGGAGGACTATGGCTACACCTTC.

The rearrangement uses TRBV24-1 and TRBJ1-5, with 7 nucleotides matching TRBD1. Losses at the gene ends were 4 bases for V and 3 bases for J; bases not matched to a gene: 5. CDR3 length equals 15 residues. The V gene's germline CDR1 is KGHDR and CDR2 SFDVKD. DNA of the CDR3: TGTGCCACCAGTGAATCCAGGGGGGACAATCAGCCCCAGCATTTT. Amino acids: CATSESRGDNQPQHF.

J is TRBJ2-2 and V is TRBV5-4; 10 bases match TRBD2. CDR1 is SGHNT and CDR2 is YYREEE in the germline V gene (reference sequence). This CDR3 region has 17 residues. V trimming: 1 base; J trimming: 5 bases; junction bases outside the gene matches: 8. CDR3 residues: CASSLRSGGALTGELFF. In DNA, the CDR3 is TGTGCCAGCAGCTTGCGCAGCGGGGGGGCATTGACCGGGGAGCTGTTTTTT. Filled out from reference TRBV5-4 and TRBJ2-2, the complete variable domain reads ETGVTQSPTHLIKTRGQQVTLRCSSQSGHNTVSWYQQALGQGPQFIFQYYREEENGRGNFPPRFSGLQFPNYSSELNVNALELDDSALYLCASSLRSGGALTGELFFGEGSRLTVL.

This rearrangement joins TRBV2 to TRBJ2-3, with D unresolved. CDR1 is SNHLY, CDR2 FYNNEI, per germline. V was clipped by 7 bases and J by 1 base, with 12 bases between them. CDR3 length equals 14 residues. The CDR3 region has the DNA TGTGCCAGCAAGAATACACAAGGCACAGATACGCAGTATTTT. It translates to CASKNTQGTDTQYF.

The count of this clone is one. The sample has other DNA sequences that encode this CDR3 too. The chain employs TRBV5-1 and TRBJ1-1, with D possibly being TRBD1 (6 bases). With 0 bases removed from V and 1 base from J, the gap between germline ends came to 7 bases. There are 14 residues in the CDR3. Germline CDR1 reads SGHRS; CDR2 reads YFSETQ. CDR3 residues: CASSLDRANTEAFF. CDR3 DNA sequence: TGCGCCAGCAGCTTGGACAGGGCGAACACTGAAGCTTTCTTT.

This sequence joins TRBV11-3 and TRBJ1-2; 7 bases align to TRBD1. The CDR3 sequence is 14 residues long. The germline V gene has CDR1 SGHNT and CDR2 YENEEA. The V segment lost 8 bases and the J segment 6 bases; nucleotides outside the gene matches: 12. The CDR3 reads CASSAGGRGDGYTF. In nucleotides, the CDR3 is TGTGCCAGCTCCGCAGGGGGTCGAGGCGATGGCTACACCTTC. Full variable domain (outside the CDR3, taken from reference TRBV11-3 and TRBJ1-2): EAGVVQSPRYKIIEKKQPVAFWCNPISGHNTLYWYLQNLGQGPELLIRYENEEAVDDSQLPKDRFSAERLKGVDSTLKIQPAELGDSAVYLCASSAGGRGDGYTFGSGTRLTVV.

V gene TRBV19 combines with J gene TRBJ1-5; TRBD1 matches at 9 bases. The CDR3 is 19 amino acids. CDR1 is LNHDA, CDR2 SQIVND, per germline (reference sequence). V lost 7 bases, J lost 1 base, and 17 bases stayed unmatched. DNA for the CDR3: TGTGCCAGTACTCGTACCGGGACAGGGTTTTCTTGGAGCAATCAGCCCCAGCATTTT. It translates to CASTRTGTGFSWSNQPQHF.

This chain uses TRBV15 with TRBJ2-2; D gene uncertain. The CDR3 runs to 13 residues. Germline-derived CDR1 and CDR2 are LNHNV and YYDKDF (reference sequence). V was clipped by 4 bases and J by 6 bases, with 9 bases between them. CDR3 loop: CATSTSGPGELFF. For the CDR3, the DNA is TGTGCCACCAGCACCTCCGGTCCCGGGGAGCTGTTTTTT.

This clone was seen a single time. This sequence joins TRBV11-3 and TRBJ1-1, with TRBD1 as a possible D gene (6 bases). V was shortened by 1 base and J by 0 bases, with 21 bases between the two germline ends. The CDR3 sequence is 19 residues long. Looked up from germline, CDR1 is SGHNT and CDR2 is YENEEA. The CDR3 DNA sequence: TGTGCCAGCAGCTTAGGGCTGGACAGCCGAACCAGGATGAACACTGAAGCTTTCTTT. Its protein is CASSLGLDSRTRMNTEAFF.

The gene calls are TRBV5-1 and TRBJ1-4, with D possibly TRBD1 on 6 matching bases. The germline V gene encodes CDR1 SGHRS and CDR2 YFSETQ. This CDR3 has 14 residues. V lost 0 bases and J lost 8, with 11 bases in between. CDR3 residues: CASSLAQGEEKLFF. CDR3 sequence (DNA): TGCGCCAGCAGCTTGGCACAGGGTGAAGAAAAACTGTTTTTT.